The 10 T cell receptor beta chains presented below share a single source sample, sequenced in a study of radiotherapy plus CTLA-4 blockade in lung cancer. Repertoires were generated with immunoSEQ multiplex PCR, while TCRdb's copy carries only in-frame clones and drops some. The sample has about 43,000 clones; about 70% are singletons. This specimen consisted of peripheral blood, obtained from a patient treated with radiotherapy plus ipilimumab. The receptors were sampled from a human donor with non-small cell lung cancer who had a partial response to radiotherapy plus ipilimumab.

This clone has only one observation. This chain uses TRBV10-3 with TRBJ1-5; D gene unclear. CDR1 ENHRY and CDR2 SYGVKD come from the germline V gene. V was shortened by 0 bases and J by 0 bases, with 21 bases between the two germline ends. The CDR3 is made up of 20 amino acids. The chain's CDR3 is CAISESEEVTNFYSNQPQHF. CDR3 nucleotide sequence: TGTGCCATCAGTGAGTCGGAGGAGGTCACGAACTTTTATAGCAATCAGCCCCAGCATTTT.

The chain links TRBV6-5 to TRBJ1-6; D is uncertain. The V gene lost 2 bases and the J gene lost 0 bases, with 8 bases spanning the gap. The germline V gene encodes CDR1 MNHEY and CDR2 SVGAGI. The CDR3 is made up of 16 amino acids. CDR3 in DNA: TGTGCCAGCAGTTACGAGAGGAGCTCCTATAATTCACCCCTCCACTTT. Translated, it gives CASSYERSSYNSPLHF.

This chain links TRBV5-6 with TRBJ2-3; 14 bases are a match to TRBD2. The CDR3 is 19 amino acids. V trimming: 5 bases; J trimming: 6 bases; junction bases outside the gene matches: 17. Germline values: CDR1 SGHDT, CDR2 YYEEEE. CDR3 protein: CASSSLGTSGRWVIDTQYF. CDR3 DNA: TGTGCCAGCAGTTCTCTCGGGACTAGCGGGAGATGGGTTATCGATACGCAGTATTTT.

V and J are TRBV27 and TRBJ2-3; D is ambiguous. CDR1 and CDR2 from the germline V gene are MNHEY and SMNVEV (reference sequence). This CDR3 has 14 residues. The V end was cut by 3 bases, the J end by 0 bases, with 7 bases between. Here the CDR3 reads CASSLRFSTDTQYF. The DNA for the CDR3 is TGTGCCAGCAGTTTGCGCTTTAGCACAGATACGCAGTATTTT.

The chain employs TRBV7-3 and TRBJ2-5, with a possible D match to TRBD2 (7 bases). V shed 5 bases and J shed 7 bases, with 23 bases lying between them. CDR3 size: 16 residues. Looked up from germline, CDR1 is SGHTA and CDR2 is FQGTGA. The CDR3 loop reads CASSPGGGLRGGTQYF. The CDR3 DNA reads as TGTGCCAGCAGCCCCGGGGGTGGCCTTAGGGGGGGGACCCAGTACTTC. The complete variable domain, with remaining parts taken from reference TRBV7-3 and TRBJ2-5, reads GAGVSQTPSNKVTEKGKYVELRCDPISGHTALYWYRQSLGQGPEFLIYFQGTGAADDSGLPNDRFFAVRPEGSVSTLKIQRTERGDSAVYLCASSPGGGLRGGTQYFGPGTRLLVL.

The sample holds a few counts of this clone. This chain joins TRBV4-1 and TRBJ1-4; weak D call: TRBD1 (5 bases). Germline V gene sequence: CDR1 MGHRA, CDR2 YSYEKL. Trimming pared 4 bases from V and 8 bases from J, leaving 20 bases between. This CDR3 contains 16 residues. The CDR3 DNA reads TGCGCCAGCAGCCCCAGAAGTGGGGCCCCAGGGGAAAAACTGTTTTTT. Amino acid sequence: CASSPRSGAPGEKLFF.

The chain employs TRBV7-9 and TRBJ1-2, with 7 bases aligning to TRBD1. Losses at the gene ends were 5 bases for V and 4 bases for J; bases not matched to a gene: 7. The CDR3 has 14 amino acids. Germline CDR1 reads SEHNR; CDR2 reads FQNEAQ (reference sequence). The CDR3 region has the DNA TGTGCCAGCAGCCAGGGGGGCGCTGTCTATGGCTACACCTTC. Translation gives CASSQGGAVYGYTF. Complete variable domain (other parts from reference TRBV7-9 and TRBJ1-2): DTGVSQNPRHKITKRGQNVTFRCDPISEHNRLYWYRQTLGQGPEFLTYFQNEAQLEKSRLLSDRFSAERPKGSFSTLEIQRTEQGDSAMYLCASSQGGAVYGYTFGSGTRLTVV.

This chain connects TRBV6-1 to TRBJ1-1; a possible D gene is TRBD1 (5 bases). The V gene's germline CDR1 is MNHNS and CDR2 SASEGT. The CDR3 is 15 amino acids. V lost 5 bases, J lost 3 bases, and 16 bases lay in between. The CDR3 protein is CASSRNRGGYTEAFF. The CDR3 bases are TGTGCCAGCAGTAGGAATAGGGGAGGATACACTGAAGCTTTCTTT.

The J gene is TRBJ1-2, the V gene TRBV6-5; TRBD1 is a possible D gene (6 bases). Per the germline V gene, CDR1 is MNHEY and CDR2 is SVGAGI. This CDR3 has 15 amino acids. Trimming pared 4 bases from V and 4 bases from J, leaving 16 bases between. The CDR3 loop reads CASSLGGGKGYGYTF. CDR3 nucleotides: TGTGCCAGCAGTTTAGGGGGGGGAAAGGGCTATGGCTACACCTTC.

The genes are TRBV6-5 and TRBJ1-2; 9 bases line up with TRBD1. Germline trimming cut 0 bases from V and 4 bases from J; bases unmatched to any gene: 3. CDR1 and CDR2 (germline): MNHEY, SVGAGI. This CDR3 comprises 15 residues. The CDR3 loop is CASSYSGTGPYGYTF. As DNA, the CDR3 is TGTGCCAGCAGTTACTCTGGGACAGGGCCCTATGGCTACACCTTC.